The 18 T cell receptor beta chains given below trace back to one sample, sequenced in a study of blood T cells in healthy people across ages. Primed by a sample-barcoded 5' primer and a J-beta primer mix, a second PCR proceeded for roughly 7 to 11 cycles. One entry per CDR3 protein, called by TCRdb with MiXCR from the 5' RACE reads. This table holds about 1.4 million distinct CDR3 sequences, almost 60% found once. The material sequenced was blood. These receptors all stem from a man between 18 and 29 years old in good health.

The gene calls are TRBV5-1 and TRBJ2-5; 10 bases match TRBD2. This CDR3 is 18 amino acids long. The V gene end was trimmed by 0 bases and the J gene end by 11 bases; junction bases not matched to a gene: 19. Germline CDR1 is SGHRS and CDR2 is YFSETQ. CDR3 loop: CASSLAWGGTSEFGEQYF. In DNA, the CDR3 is TGCGCCAGCAGCTTGGCTTGGGGGGGGACTAGCGAGTTTGGAGAGCAGTACTTC. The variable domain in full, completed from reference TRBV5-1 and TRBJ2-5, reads KAGVTQTPRYLIKTRGQQVTLSCSPISGHRSVSWYQQTPGQGLQFLFEYFSETQRNKGNFPGRFSGRQFSNSRSEMNVSTLELGDSALYLCASSLAWGGTSEFGEQYFGPGTRLLVL.

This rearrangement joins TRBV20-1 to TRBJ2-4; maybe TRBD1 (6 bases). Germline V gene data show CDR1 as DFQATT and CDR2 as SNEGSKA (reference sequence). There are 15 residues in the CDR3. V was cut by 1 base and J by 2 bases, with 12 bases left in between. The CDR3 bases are TGCAGTGCTAGAGGGGACACCTCTTCCAAAAACATTCAGTACTTC. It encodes CSARGDTSSKNIQYF.

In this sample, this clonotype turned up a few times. The CDR3 spells CASSYFGGSNTEAFF. Here the CDR3 DNA reads TGTGCCAGCAGTTACTTTGGGGGGTCCAATACTGAAGCTTTCTTT. V and J are TRBV6-5 and TRBJ1-1; a possible D gene is TRBD1 (5 bases). The V end was cut by 1 base, the J end by 5 bases, with 14 bases between. The CDR3 is 15 amino acids. In germline, CDR1 is MNHEY, CDR2 SVGAGI.

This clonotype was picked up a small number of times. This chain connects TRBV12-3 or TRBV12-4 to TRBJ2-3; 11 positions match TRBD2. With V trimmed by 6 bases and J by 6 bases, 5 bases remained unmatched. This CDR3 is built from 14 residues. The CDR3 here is CASRSRTSGDTQYF. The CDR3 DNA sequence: TGTGCCAGCAGAAGCCGGACTAGCGGGGATACGCAGTATTTT.

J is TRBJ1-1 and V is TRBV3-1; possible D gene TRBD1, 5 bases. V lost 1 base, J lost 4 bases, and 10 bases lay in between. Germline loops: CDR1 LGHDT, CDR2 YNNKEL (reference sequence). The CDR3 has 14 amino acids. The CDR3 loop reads CASSQGGAITEAFF. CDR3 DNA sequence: TGTGCCAGCAGCCAAGGAGGGGCAATCACTGAAGCTTTCTTT.

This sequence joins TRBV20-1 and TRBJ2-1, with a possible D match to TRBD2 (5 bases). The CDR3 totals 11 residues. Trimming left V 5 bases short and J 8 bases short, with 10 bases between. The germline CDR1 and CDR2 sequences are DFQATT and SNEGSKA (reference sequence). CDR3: CSAGERHEQFF. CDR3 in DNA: TGCAGTGCTGGGGAGCGGCATGAGCAGTTCTTC.

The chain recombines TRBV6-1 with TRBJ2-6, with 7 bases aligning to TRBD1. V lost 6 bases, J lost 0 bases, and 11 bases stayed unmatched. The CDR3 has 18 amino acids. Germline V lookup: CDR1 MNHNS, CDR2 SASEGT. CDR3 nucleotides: TGTGCCAGCAGCGATCGACAGGGATCGAGCTCTGGGGCCAACGTCCTGACTTTC. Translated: CASSDRQGSSSGANVLTF.

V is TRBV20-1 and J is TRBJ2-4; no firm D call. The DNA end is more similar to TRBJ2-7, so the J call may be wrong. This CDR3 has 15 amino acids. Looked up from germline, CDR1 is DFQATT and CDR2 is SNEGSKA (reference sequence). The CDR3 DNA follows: TGCAGTGCGGCCCCTCTAGTTTATGCCGACTACGAGCAGTACTTC. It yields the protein CSAAPLVYADYEQYF.

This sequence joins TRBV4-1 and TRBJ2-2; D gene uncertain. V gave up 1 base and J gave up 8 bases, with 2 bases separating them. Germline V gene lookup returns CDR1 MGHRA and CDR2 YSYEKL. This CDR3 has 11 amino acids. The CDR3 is CASSQVGELFF. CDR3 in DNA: TGCGCCAGCAGCCAAGTAGGGGAGCTGTTTTTT.

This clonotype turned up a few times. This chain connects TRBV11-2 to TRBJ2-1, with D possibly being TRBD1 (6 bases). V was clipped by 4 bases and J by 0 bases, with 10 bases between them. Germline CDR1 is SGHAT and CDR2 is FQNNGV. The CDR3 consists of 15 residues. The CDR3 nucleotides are TGTGCCAGCAGCTCCCAGGACAGCTCCTACAATGAGCAGTTCTTC. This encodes CASSSQDSSYNEQFF.

CDR3 nucleotides: TGTGCCAGCAGAAGCCCGGGACTAAGCAGCCTGTTTTTT. Translating gives CASRSPGLSSLFF. This chain joins TRBV6-5 and TRBJ2-2, with 7 bases fitting TRBD2. Per the germline V gene, CDR1 is MNHEY and CDR2 is SVGAGI. V was clipped by 6 bases and J by 14 bases; unmatched bases: 12. The CDR3 consists of 13 residues.

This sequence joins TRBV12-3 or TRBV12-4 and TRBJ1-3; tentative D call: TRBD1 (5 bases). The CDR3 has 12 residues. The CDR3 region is CGTQGAGNTIYF. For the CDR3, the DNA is TGTGGTACCCAGGGAGCAGGAAACACCATATATTTT.

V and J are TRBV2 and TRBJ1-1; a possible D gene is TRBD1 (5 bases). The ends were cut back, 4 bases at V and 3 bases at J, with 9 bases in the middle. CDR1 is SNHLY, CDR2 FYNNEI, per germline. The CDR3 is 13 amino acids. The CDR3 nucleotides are TGTGCCAGCAGTGCCCAGGGCCACACTGAAGCTTTCTTT. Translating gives CASSAQGHTEAFF.

CDR3 nucleotides: TGTGCCAGCAGTACTCGACTAGCGGGAGTCAAGGAGCAGTTCTTC. Protein: CASSTRLAGVKEQFF. The chain recombines TRBV6-5 with TRBJ2-1, with 12 positions matching TRBD2. This CDR3 is 15 amino acids long. With 5 bases clipped from V and 10 bases from J, the junction kept 9 bases outside the gene matches. Per germline, CDR1 MNHEY and CDR2 SVGAGI.

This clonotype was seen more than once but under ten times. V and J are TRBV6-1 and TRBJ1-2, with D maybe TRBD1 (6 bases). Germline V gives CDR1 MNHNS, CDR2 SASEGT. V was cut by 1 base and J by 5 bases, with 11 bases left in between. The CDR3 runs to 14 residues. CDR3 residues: CASSEGGGLYGYTF. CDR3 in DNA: TGTGCCAGCAGTGAAGGGGGGGGCCTGTATGGCTACACCTTC.

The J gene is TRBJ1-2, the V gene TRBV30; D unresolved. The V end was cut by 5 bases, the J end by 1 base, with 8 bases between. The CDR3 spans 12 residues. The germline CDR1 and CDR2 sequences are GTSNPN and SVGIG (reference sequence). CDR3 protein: CAWGSYNYGYTF. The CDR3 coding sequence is TGTGCCTGGGGGTCTTATAACTATGGCTACACCTTC.

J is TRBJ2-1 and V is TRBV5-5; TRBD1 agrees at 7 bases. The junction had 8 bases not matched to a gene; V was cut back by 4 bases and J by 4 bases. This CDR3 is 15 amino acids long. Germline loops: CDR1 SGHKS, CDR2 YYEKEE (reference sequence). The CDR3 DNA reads TGTGCCAGCAGCCAAGGGACAGATTCATACAATGAGCAGTTCTTC. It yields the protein CASSQGTDSYNEQFF. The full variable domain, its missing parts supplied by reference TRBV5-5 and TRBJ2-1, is DAGVTQSPTHLIKTRGQQVTLRCSPISGHKSVSWYQQVLGQGPQFIFQYYEKEERGRGNFPDRFSARQFPNYSSELNVNALLLGDSALYLCASSQGTDSYNEQFFGPGTRLTVL.

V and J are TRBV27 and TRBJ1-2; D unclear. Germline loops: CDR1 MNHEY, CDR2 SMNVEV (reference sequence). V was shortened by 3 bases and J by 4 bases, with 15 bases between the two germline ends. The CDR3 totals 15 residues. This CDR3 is CASSFSAGSSYGYTF. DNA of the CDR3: TGTGCCAGCAGTTTTTCGGCAGGATCCTCCTATGGCTACACCTTC.